This T cell receptor (beta chain) was recovered during a study of regulatory T cells in long-lasting Graves disease. Whole-study context: The criterion for persistent Graves' disease was over 5 years of antithyroid drugs with positive TSH receptor antibodies.

Findings and caveats of the study: Persistent patients shared more public clonotypes (under 3,000) than newly diagnosed patients (around 910). Favored usage of TRBV28, TRBJ1-2 and TRBJ2-5 was recorded in persistent disease.

Worth noting for this clonotype: The antigen remains unidentified.

The CDR3 covers 16 residues. Losses at the gene ends were 4 bases for V and 7 bases for J; bases not matched to a gene: 11. Germline values: CDR1 SEHNR, CDR2 FQNEAQ (reference sequence). CDR3 regions were amplified by Arm-PCR using iRepertoire HTBI primers to build TCR beta libraries. In TCRdb, the multiplex PCR reads were re-called with MiXCR into one record per CDR3 protein. This sample has some 420,000 distinct CDR3 sequences, with approximately 23% found just once. Time point denoted: persistent/refractory GD, antithyroid drugs over 5 years with positive TRAb. PBMC RNA was the source of the TCR library.

This chain links TRBV7-9 with TRBJ1-5; 9 bases match TRBD1. Sequencing was performed on peripheral blood mononuclear cells (PBMCs), taken when the disease was refractory, from a patient treated with antithyroid drugs. The clonotype comes from a female donor with Graves disease. CDR3 loop: CASSSPPGQGYQPQHF. For the CDR3, the DNA is TGTGCCAGCAGCTCGCCCCCGGGACAGGGTTACCAGCCCCAGCATTTT.